A single sample is the source of the 11 T cell receptor beta chains below, sequenced in a study of cytomegalovirus exposure and HLA in healthy donors. The repertoire was sequenced with immunoSEQ multiplex PCR; TCRdb's copy has only in-frame clones and lacks some. The profile shows some 69,000 clones, approximately 93% of them singletons. Sequences were obtained from PBMCs. These receptors originate from a man aged 18 to 35 in good health and CMV-seropositive.

This clone was found once. DNA for the CDR3: TGTGCCAGCAGTGACTCGGGGGGGAAAACTGAAGCTTTCTTT. Translated: CASSDSGGKTEAFF. The V call is TRBV6-4, the J call TRBJ1-1, with D maybe TRBD1 (5 bases). CDR1 is MRHNA, CDR2 SNTAGT, per germline. There are 14 residues in the CDR3. V shed 0 bases and J shed 5 bases, with 10 bases lying between them.

This clone was seen a handful of times. The rearrangement uses TRBV28 and TRBJ1-2, with 8 bases that match TRBD1. This CDR3 contains 13 residues. Germline trimming cut 5 bases from V and 6 bases from J; bases unmatched to any gene: 5. The germline V gene encodes CDR1 MDHEN and CDR2 SYDVKM. This CDR3 is CASSQDRDHGYTF. In nucleotides, the CDR3 is TGTGCCAGCAGTCAGGACAGGGACCATGGCTACACCTTC.

The V and J genes are TRBV28 and TRBJ1-2; tentative D call: TRBD1 (5 bases). This CDR3 region has 17 residues. Germline loops: CDR1 MDHEN, CDR2 SYDVKM. The ends were cut back, 6 bases at V and 0 bases at J, with 20 bases in the middle. Written as DNA, the CDR3 is TGTGCCAGCAGCGAACCAAAAAGACAGACCCCTAACTATGGCTACACCTTC. This translates into CASSEPKRQTPNYGYTF.

This chain connects TRBV4-1 to TRBJ2-7; a possible D gene is TRBD1 (6 bases). The CDR3 totals 16 residues. V lost 1 base to trimming and J lost 2 bases, with 15 bases between them. In germline, CDR1 is MGHRA, CDR2 YSYEKL. This CDR3 is CASSQAANEGAYEQYF. For the CDR3, the DNA is TGCGCCAGCAGCCAAGCAGCTAACGAGGGGGCCTACGAGCAGTACTTC.

The V gene is TRBV11-2, the J gene TRBJ2-3; a possible D gene is TRBD2 (6 bases). CDR3 length equals 14 residues. V shed 1 base and J shed 5 bases, with 10 bases lying between them. Per the germline V gene, CDR1 is SGHAT and CDR2 is FQNNGV. The CDR3: CASSLVGGGDTQYF. As DNA, the CDR3 is TGTGCCAGCAGCTTAGTGGGGGGTGGAGATACGCAGTATTTT. Supplemented by reference TRBV11-2 and TRBJ2-3, the full variable domain reads EAGVAQSPRYKIIEKRQSVAFWCNPISGHATLYWYQQILGQGPKLLIQFQNNGVVDDSQLPKDRFSAERLKGVDSTLKIQPAKLEDSAVYLCASSLVGGGDTQYFGPGTRLTVL.

The chain has TRBV19 and TRBJ1-2; no definite D call. The CDR3 length is 13 residues. Trimming shortened V by 6 bases and J by 5 bases, and 13 bases separated the two germline ends. Germline CDR1 is LNHDA and CDR2 is SQIVND (reference sequence). The CDR3, as DNA: TGTGCCAGTAGCCAGATCAGCGGGTATGGCTACACCTTC. It encodes CASSQISGYGYTF.

This clone appeared once. The CDR3 DNA is TGTGCCACCAGCAGAGATACGAGGGACGAGCAGTACTTC. Its protein product is CATSRDTRDEQYF. The chain combines TRBV15 with TRBJ2-7; possible D gene TRBD2, 5 bases. The V end was cut by 0 bases, the J end by 5 bases, with 8 bases between. Germline V CDR1 and CDR2: LNHNV, YYDKDF (reference sequence). The CDR3 runs to 13 residues.

This clone occurred once. The gene calls are TRBV19 and TRBJ1-1; possible D gene TRBD1, 6 bases. Germline V gene data show CDR1 as LNHDA and CDR2 as SQIVND (reference sequence). V was trimmed by 0 bases and J by 0 bases, leaving 11 bases between them. CDR3 length: 16 amino acids. The CDR3 nucleotides read TGTGCCAGTAGTATAGACCCTAACAGGGTGAACACTGAAGCTTTCTTT. It codes for CASSIDPNRVNTEAFF.

The CDR3, as DNA: TGTGCCAGCAGTTCCCCAGACCGGGACAAAGCCTATGGCTACACCTTC. Amino acids: CASSSPDRDKAYGYTF. V gene TRBV28 combines with J gene TRBJ1-2, with TRBD1 as a possible D gene (6 bases). This CDR3 is 16 amino acids long. V was cut by 4 bases and J by 4 bases, with 19 bases left in between. Germline CDR1 MDHEN, CDR2 SYDVKM.

V and J are TRBV12-5 and TRBJ1-1; a possible D gene is TRBD1 (6 bases). The germline gives CDR1 LGHNT, CDR2 FRNRAP. Trimming left V 8 bases short and J 4 bases short, with 17 bases between. The CDR3 runs 14 residues. The CDR3 DNA reads as TGTGCTAGTTCCCCCAACTTGGGGGCCACTGAAGCTTTCTTT. Its protein product is CASSPNLGATEAFF.

This clone has only one observation. This chain links TRBV6-5 with TRBJ1-1; D is perhaps TRBD1 (5 bases). Per germline, CDR1 MNHEY and CDR2 SVGAGI. The CDR3 has 12 amino acids. V gave up 0 bases and J gave up 7 bases, with 6 bases separating them. The CDR3 DNA reads TGTGCCAGCAGTTACTCAACAGGTGAAGCTTTCTTT. Translation gives CASSYSTGEAFF.